This TCR beta chain comes out of a study of shared T cell receptors in the human thymus. The table came from immunoSEQ multiplex PCR; TCRdb's copy has only in-frame clones and leaves some out. The sample contains hundreds of thousands of clones, approximately 90% of which appear only once. The CDR3 is 13 residues long. In germline, CDR1 is SGHDN, CDR2 FVKESK. V lost 3 bases, J lost 9 bases, and 15 bases lay in between. A further study also used this sample, focusing on human thymus T cells. That source reports: The thymus was resected at corrective cardiac surgery. Thymic and blood repertoires seemed to favor certain V and J genes. What related research reported was that thymic repertoires overlapped highly among unrelated individuals.

The TCR originated in a boy under three years old with a congenital heart defect. The sample taken for sequencing was thymocytes. This chain connects TRBV14 to TRBJ2-7; D perhaps matches TRBD2 (5 bases). The CDR3 DNA follows: TGTGCCAGCAGCCAGGGAACTAGATTAGGGCAGTACTTC. Protein product: CASSQGTRLGQYF.